This T cell receptor beta chain was recorded in a study of CD8 T cells in Susac syndrome. V lost 4 bases and J 9 bases, leaving 11 bases between the germline ends. Germline CDR1 LGHDT, CDR2 YNNKEL (reference sequence). The CDR3 consists of 12 residues. Random-hexamer reverse transcription was applied to about 0.5 to 1 ug RNA. Across 54 Vbeta and 13 Jbeta, TCR beta CDR3 was amplified with immunoSEQ multiplex PCR. In TCRdb, the immunoSEQ multiplex PCR reads were re-called with MiXCR into one record per CDR3 protein. The table lists 200,000 or so distinct CDR3 sequences, roughly 95% of them singletons. The chain uses TRBV3-1 and TRBJ2-3, with unresolved D. The sequence derives from a human donor with multiple sclerosis. Sequenced input: CD4+ T cells from PBMCs. CDR3 sequence reads: CASSLMTATQYF. The CDR3 DNA is TGTGCCAGCAGCCTTATGACGGCAACGCAGTATTTT.